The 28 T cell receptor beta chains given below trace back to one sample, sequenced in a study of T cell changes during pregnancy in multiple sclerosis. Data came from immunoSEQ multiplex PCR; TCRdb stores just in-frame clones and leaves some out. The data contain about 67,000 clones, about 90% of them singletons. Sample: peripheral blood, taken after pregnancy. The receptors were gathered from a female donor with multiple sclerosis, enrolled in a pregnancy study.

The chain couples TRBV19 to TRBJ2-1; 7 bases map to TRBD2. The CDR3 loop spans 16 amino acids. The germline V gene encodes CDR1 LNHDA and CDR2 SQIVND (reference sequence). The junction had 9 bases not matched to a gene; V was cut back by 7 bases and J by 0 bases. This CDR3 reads CASTRDYRSSYNEQFF. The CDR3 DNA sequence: TGTGCCAGTACCAGGGACTACCGAAGCTCCTACAATGAGCAGTTCTTC.

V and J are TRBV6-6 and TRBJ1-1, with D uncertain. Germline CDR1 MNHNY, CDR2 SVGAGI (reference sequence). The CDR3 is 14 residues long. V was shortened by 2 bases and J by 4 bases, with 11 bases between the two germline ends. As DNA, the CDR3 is TGTGCCAGCAGTTACGGCCCCCGGGGCACTGAAGCTTTCTTT. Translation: CASSYGPRGTEAFF.

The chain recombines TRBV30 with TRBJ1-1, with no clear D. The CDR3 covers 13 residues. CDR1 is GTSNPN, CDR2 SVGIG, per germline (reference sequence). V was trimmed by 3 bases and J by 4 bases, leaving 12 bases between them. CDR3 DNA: TGTGCCTGGAGGAACAGCCCCGGCACTGAAGCTTTCTTT. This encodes CAWRNSPGTEAFF. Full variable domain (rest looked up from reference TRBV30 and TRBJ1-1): SQTIHQWPATLVQPVGSPLSLECTVEGTSNPNLYWYRQAAGRGLQLLFYSVGIGQISSEVPQNLSASRPQDRQFILSSKKLLLSDSGFYLCAWRNSPGTEAFFGQGTRLTVV.

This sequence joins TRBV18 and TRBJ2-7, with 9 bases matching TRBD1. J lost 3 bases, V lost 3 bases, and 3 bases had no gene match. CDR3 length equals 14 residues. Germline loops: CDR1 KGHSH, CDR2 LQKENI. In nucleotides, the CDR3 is TGTGCCAGCTCACCGGGACAGGGCCGCTACGAGCAGTACTTC. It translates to CASSPGQGRYEQYF.

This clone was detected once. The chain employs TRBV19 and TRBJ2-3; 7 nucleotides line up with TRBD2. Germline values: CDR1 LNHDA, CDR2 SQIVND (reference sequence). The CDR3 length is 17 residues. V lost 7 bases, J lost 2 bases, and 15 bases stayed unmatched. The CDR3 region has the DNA TGTGCCAGTACCCAAACGGGGGGTCGCAGAAACACAGATACGCAGTATTTT. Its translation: CASTQTGGRRNTDTQYF.

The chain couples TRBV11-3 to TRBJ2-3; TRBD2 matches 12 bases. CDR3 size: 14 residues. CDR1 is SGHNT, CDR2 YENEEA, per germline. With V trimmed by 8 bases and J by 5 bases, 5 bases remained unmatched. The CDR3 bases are TGTGCCAGCGGACCGGGACTAGCGGGAGATACGCAGTATTTT. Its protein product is CASGPGLAGDTQYF.

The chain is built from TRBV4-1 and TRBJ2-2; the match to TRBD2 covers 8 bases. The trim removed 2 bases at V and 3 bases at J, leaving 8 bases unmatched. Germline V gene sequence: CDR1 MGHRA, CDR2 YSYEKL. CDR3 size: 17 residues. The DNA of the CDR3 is TGCGCCAGCAGCCAAAGGTACAGCGGGAGAGACACCGGGGAGCTGTTTTTT. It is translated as CASSQRYSGRDTGELFF.

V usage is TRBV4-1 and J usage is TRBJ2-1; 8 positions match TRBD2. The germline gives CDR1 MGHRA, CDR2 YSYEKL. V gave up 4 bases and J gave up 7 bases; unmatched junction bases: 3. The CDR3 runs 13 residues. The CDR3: CASSRGLENEQFF. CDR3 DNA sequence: TGCGCCAGCAGCCGGGGACTAGAAAATGAGCAGTTCTTC.

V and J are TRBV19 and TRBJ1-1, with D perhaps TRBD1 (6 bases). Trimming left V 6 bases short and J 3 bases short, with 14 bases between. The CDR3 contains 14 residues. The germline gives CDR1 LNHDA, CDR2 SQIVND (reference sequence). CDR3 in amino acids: CASSQRGGDTEAFF. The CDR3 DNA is TGTGCCAGTAGCCAAAGGGGGGGGGACACTGAAGCTTTCTTT.

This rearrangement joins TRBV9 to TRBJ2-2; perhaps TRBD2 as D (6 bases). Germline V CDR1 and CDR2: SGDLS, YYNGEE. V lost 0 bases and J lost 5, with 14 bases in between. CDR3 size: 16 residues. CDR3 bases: TGTGCCAGCAGCGTAGACGGGTTTGGGGGGACCGGGGAGCTGTTTTTT. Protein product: CASSVDGFGGTGELFF.

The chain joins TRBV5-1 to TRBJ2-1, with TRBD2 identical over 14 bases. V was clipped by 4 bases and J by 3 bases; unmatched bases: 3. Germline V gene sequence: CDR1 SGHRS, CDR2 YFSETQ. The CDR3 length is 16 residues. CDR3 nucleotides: TGCGCCAGCAGCGGGACTAGCGGGAGTTTCTACAATGAGCAGTTCTTC. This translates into CASSGTSGSFYNEQFF.

CDR3 bases: TGTGCCAGCAGTGGAAAACTAGCGGGAGGCGGGGAGCTGTTTTTT. Residues: CASSGKLAGGGELFF. V usage is TRBV6-6 and J usage is TRBJ2-2, with 12 bases matching TRBD2. The CDR3 consists of 15 residues. The junction had 5 bases not matched to a gene; V was cut back by 5 bases and J by 7 bases. CDR1 is MNHNY and CDR2 is SVGAGI in the germline V gene (reference sequence).

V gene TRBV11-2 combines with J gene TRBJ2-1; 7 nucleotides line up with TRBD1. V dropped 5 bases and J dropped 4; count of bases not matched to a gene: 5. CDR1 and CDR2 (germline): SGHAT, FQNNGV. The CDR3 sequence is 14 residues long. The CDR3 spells CASSTGQVYNEQFF. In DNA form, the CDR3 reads TGTGCCAGCAGCACCGGACAGGTATACAATGAGCAGTTCTTC.

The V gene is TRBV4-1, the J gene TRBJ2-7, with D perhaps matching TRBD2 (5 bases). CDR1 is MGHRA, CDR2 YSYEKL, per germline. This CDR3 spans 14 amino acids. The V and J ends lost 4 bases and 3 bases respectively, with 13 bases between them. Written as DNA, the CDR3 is TGCGCCAGCAGCCTGAGGGCCTTCAGCTACGAGCAGTACTTC. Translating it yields CASSLRAFSYEQYF.

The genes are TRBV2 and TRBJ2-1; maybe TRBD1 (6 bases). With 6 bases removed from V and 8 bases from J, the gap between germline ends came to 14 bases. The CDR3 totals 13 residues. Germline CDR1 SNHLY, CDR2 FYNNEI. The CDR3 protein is CASRASYRDEQFF. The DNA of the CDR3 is TGTGCCAGCAGAGCCAGTTACAGGGATGAGCAGTTCTTC.

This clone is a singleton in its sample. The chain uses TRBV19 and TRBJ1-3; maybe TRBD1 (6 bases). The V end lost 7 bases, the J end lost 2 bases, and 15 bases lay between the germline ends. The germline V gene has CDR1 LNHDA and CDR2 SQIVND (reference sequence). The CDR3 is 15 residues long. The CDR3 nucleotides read TGTGCCAGTATGCTGGAGGACAGCCCTGGAAACACCATATATTTT. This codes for CASMLEDSPGNTIYF.

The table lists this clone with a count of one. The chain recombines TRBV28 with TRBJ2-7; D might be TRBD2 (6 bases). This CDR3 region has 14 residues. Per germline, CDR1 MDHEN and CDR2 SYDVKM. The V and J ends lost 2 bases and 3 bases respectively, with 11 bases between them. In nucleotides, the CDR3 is TGTGCCAGCAGTTTAACGGGAGCTTTCTACGAGCAGTACTTC. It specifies CASSLTGAFYEQYF.

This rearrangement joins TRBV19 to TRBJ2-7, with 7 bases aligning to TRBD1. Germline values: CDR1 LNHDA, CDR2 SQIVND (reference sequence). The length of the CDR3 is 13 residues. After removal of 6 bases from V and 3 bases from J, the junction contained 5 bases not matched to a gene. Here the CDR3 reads CASSQDRDYEQYF. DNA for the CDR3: TGTGCCAGTAGCCAAGACAGGGACTACGAGCAGTACTTC.

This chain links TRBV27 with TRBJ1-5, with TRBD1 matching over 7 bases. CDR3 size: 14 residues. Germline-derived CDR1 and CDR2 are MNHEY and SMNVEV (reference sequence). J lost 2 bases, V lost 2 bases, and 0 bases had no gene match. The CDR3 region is CASSLGTGNQPQHF. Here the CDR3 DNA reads TGTGCCAGCAGTTTAGGGACAGGCAATCAGCCCCAGCATTTT.

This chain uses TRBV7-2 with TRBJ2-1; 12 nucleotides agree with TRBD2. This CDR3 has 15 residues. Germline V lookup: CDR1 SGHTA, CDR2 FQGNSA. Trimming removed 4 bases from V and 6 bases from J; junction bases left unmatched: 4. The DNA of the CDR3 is TGTGCCAGCAGCTCCTCTAGCGGGAGGGTCAATGAGCAGTTCTTC. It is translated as CASSSSSGRVNEQFF. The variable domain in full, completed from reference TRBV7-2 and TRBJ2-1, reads GAGVSQSPSNKVTEKGKDVELRCDPISGHTALYWYRQSLGQGLEFLIYFQGNSAPDKSGLPSDRFSAERTGGSVSTLTIQRTQQEDSAVYLCASSSSSGRVNEQFFGPGTRLTVL.

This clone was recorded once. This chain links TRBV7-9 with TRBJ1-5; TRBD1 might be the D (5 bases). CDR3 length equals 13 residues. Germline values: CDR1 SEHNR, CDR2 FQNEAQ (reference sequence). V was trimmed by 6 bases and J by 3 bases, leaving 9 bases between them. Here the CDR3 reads CASREGNNQPQHF. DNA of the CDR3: TGTGCCAGCAGGGAGGGGAACAATCAGCCCCAGCATTTT.

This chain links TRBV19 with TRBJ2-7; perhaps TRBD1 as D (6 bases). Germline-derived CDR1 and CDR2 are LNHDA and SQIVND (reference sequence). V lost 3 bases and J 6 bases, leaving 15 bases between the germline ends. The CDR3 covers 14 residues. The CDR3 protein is CASSIQGSRGEQYF. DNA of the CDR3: TGTGCCAGTAGTATCCAGGGTTCCAGGGGCGAGCAGTACTTC.

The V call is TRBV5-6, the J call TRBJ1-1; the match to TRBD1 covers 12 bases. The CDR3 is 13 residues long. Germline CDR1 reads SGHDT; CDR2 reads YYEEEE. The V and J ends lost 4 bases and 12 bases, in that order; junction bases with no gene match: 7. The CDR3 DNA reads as TGTGCCAGCAGCATAGGGACAGGGGGCATAACTTTCTTT. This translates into CASSIGTGGITFF.

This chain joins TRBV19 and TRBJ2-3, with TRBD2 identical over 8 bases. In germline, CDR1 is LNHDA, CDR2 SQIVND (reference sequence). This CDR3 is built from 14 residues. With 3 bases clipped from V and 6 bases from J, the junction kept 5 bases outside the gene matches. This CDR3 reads CASSISGGPDTQYF. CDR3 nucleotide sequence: TGTGCCAGTAGTATTTCGGGAGGGCCGGATACGCAGTATTTT.

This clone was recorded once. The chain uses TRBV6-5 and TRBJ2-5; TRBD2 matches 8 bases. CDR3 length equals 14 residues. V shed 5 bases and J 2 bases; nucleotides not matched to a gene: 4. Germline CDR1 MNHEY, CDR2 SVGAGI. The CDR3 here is CASSTGGVQETQYF. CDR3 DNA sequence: TGTGCCAGCAGTACGGGAGGGGTGCAAGAGACCCAGTACTTC.

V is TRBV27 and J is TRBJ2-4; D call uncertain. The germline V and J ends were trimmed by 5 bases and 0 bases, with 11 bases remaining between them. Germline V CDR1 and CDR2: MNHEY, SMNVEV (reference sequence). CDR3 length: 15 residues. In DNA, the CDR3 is TGTGCCAGCAGTCCGTCAGAATTAGCCAAAAACATTCAGTACTTC. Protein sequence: CASSPSELAKNIQYF.

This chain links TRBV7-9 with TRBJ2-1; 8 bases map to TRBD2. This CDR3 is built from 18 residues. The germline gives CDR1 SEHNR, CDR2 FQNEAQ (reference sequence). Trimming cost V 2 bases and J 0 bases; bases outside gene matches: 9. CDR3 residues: CASSLTRAGTSSYNEQFF. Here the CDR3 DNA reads TGTGCCAGCAGCTTAACCCGTGCCGGGACTAGCTCCTACAATGAGCAGTTCTTC.

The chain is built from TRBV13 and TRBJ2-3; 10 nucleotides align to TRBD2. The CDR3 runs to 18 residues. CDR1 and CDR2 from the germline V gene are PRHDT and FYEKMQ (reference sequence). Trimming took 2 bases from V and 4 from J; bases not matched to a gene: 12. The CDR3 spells CASSLRRAGGRMPDTQYF. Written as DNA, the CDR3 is TGTGCCAGCAGCTTACGGCGAGCGGGAGGGCGGATGCCAGATACGCAGTATTTT.